A single sample gave rise to the 30 T cell receptor beta chains below, sequenced in a study of graft-versus-host responses after intestinal transplantation. Libraries were prepared by immunoSEQ multiplex PCR; TCRdb keeps only in-frame clonotypes and omits some of them. The repertoire holds 14,000 to 15,000 clones, just under 95% seen once, with about 0.78% in the top ten. Sequencing was performed on PBMCs, taken 9 days after transplant. The origin of the receptors is a human patient who received an intestinal transplant, so some T cells may come from the graft donor.

This chain uses TRBV4-1 with TRBJ1-5; TRBD1 might be the D (6 bases). V was pared by 0 bases and J by 7 bases, with 13 bases between. CDR3 length equals 15 residues. From germline, CDR1 is MGHRA and CDR2 YSYEKL. CDR3: CASSQDGHRAQPQHF. In DNA, the CDR3 is TGCGCCAGCAGCCAAGATGGTCACAGGGCGCAGCCCCAGCATTTT.

The chain uses TRBV5-4 and TRBJ2-1; no clear D. Between the trimmed V and J ends, which lost 4 bases and 4 bases, there was a span of 15 bases. The CDR3 extends over 15 amino acids. Per germline, CDR1 SGHNT and CDR2 YYREEE (reference sequence). The CDR3 loop is CASSPEEGKYNEQFF. CDR3 nucleotide sequence: TGTGCCAGCAGCCCAGAGGAAGGGAAGTACAATGAGCAGTTCTTC.

This clone was seen a few times. The rearrangement uses TRBV19 and TRBJ1-5, with D possibly matching TRBD1 (6 bases). The germline V gene encodes CDR1 LNHDA and CDR2 SQIVND (reference sequence). The CDR3 contains 16 residues. Here the CDR3 reads CATGNRALGGNQPQHF. The CDR3 coding sequence is TGTGCTACGGGTAACAGGGCCTTGGGGGGCAATCAGCCCCAGCATTTT.

The CDR3 nucleotides are TGTGCCAGCAGGGAAAGCCCAGGGGGCATCCAAGAGACCCAGTACTTC. Residues: CASRESPGGIQETQYF. V usage is TRBV2 and J usage is TRBJ2-5, with TRBD1 identical over 8 bases. CDR3 length: 16 amino acids. The germline CDR1 and CDR2 sequences are SNHLY and FYNNEI. V gave up 6 bases and J gave up 1 base; unmatched junction bases: 10.

The count of this clone is one. V and J are TRBV9 and TRBJ2-3, with D possibly TRBD2 on 5 matching bases. Germline values: CDR1 SGDLS, CDR2 YYNGEE. CDR3 size: 13 residues. V was trimmed by 3 bases and J by 4 bases, leaving 9 bases between them. CDR3 DNA: TGTGCCAGCAGCGGCTATAGCGCAGATACGCAGTATTTT. Translated, it gives CASSGYSADTQYF.

The chain recombines TRBV27 with TRBJ1-4; D perhaps matches TRBD1 (6 bases). The germline V gene has CDR1 MNHEY and CDR2 SMNVEV (reference sequence). Trimming left V 6 bases short and J 8 bases short, with 16 bases between. The CDR3 is made up of 14 amino acids. CDR3 nucleotide sequence: TGTGCCAGCAGCCTACAGGGATATGCAGAAAAACTGTTTTTT. Translated, it gives CASSLQGYAEKLFF. The variable domain in full, with the rest retrieved from reference TRBV27 and TRBJ1-4, is EAQVTQNPRYLITVTGKKLTVTCSQNMNHEYMSWYRQDPGLGLRQIYYSMNVEVTDKGDVPEGYKVSRKEKRNFPLILESPSPNQTSLYFCASSLQGYAEKLFFGSGTQLSVL.

The rearrangement uses TRBV29-1 and TRBJ2-7; D is ambiguous. Trimming cost V 0 bases and J 2 bases, with 8 bases left between them. The germline V gene encodes CDR1 SQVTM and CDR2 ANQGSEA. This CDR3 region has 13 residues. CDR3 in amino acids: CSVEDTDPYEQYF. The CDR3 nucleotides read TGCAGCGTTGAAGATACGGACCCCTACGAGCAGTACTTC.

The rearrangement joins TRBV19 to TRBJ1-5; TRBD1 matches at 8 bases. J gave up 4 bases and V 2 bases, and 7 bases lay outside the gene matches. The CDR3 contains 16 residues. Germline V gives CDR1 LNHDA, CDR2 SQIVND (reference sequence). The CDR3 DNA reads TGTGCCAGTAGTATACAGGGGGCGAACACGAATCAGCCCCAGCATTTT. Translated: CASSIQGANTNQPQHF.

The V call is TRBV28, the J call TRBJ1-2; the match to TRBD1 covers 10 bases. The CDR3 has 17 amino acids. Germline V gene data show CDR1 as MDHEN and CDR2 as SYDVKM. V trimming: 5 bases; J trimming: 7 bases; junction bases outside the gene matches: 16. The CDR3 is CASSIILARDRGAGYTF. The CDR3 coding sequence is TGTGCCAGCAGTATCATTCTTGCCCGGGACAGGGGAGCTGGCTACACCTTC.

This clone was seen just once. This chain joins TRBV7-8 and TRBJ2-1; D gene unclear. V lost 5 bases and J lost 8, with 13 bases in between. The CDR3 runs 13 residues. Germline CDR1 and CDR2: SGHVS and FQNEAQ. The CDR3 here is CASSLPPWDEQFF. The CDR3 region has the DNA TGTGCCAGCAGCCTCCCCCCCTGGGATGAGCAGTTCTTC.

The chain uses TRBV6-5 and TRBJ1-1; D remains ambiguous. This CDR3 comprises 12 residues. V lost 6 bases and J lost 2, with 7 bases in between. Germline CDR1 reads MNHEY; CDR2 reads SVGAGI. The CDR3 reads CASRGINTEAFF. The CDR3 DNA reads TGTGCCAGCAGAGGAATAAACACTGAAGCTTTCTTT.

J is TRBJ2-3 and V is TRBV19; 8 bases are a match to TRBD2. This CDR3 is built from 15 residues. Germline CDR1 and CDR2: LNHDA and SQIVND (reference sequence). Trimming cost V 6 bases and J 4 bases; bases outside gene matches: 9. The CDR3 loop is CASSILAGRADTQYF. Here the CDR3 DNA reads TGTGCCAGTAGCATCCTAGCGGGTCGGGCAGATACGCAGTATTTT.

This sequence joins TRBV2 and TRBJ2-1; 11 bases align to TRBD1. CDR3 length: 16 amino acids. Germline CDR1 SNHLY, CDR2 FYNNEI. V gave up 7 bases and J gave up 7 bases; unmatched junction bases: 12. CDR3 in DNA: TGTGCCAGCACCAGAACCGGGACAGGGGGGTGGAATGAGCAGTTCTTC. Translation: CASTRTGTGGWNEQFF.

V is TRBV29-1 and J is TRBJ1-2; D is uncertain. The CDR3 has 11 residues. Germline V lookup: CDR1 SQVTM, CDR2 ANQGSEA. The V and J ends lost 2 bases and 8 bases respectively, with 9 bases between them. CDR3 coding DNA: TGCAGCGTTGAATTCGGGGAAGGCTACACCTTC. Protein: CSVEFGEGYTF.

V gene TRBV19 combines with J gene TRBJ1-4; TRBD1 might be the D (5 bases). This CDR3 is 16 amino acids long. V was pared by 3 bases and J by 7 bases, with 18 bases between. Per the germline V gene, CDR1 is LNHDA and CDR2 is SQIVND (reference sequence). CDR3 region: CASSIRGVRSSEKLFF. CDR3 coding DNA: TGTGCCAGTAGTATCCGGGGGGTAAGGTCCTCTGAAAAACTGTTTTTT.

The CDR3, as DNA: TGTGCCAGTAGTTTGAGGCGGGAGGGCACAGATACGCAGTATTTT. This encodes CASSLRREGTDTQYF. The chain carries TRBV19 and TRBJ2-3, with TRBD2 matching over 8 bases. Germline-derived CDR1 and CDR2 are LNHDA and SQIVND (reference sequence). J gave up 1 base and V 5 bases, and 5 bases lay outside the gene matches. CDR3 length: 15 amino acids.

V and J are TRBV19 and TRBJ1-2; D unresolved. From germline, CDR1 is LNHDA and CDR2 SQIVND (reference sequence). This CDR3 contains 12 residues. The V gene lost 6 bases and the J gene lost 8 bases, with 13 bases spanning the gap. Here the CDR3 reads CASRAGVVGYTF. The CDR3 nucleotides read TGTGCCAGTAGGGCGGGTGTTGTCGGCTACACCTTC.

The chain joins TRBV11-3 to TRBJ2-7; maybe TRBD2 (6 bases). The CDR3 has 14 residues. The germline gives CDR1 SGHNT, CDR2 YENEEA. V lost 4 bases and J lost 1, with 11 bases in between. The CDR3 protein is CASSSRDASYEQYF. As DNA, the CDR3 is TGTGCCAGCAGCTCGCGGGACGCGTCCTACGAGCAGTACTTC. The full variable domain, its missing parts supplied by reference TRBV11-3 and TRBJ2-7, is EAGVVQSPRYKIIEKKQPVAFWCNPISGHNTLYWYLQNLGQGPELLIRYENEEAVDDSQLPKDRFSAERLKGVDSTLKIQPAELGDSAVYLCASSSRDASYEQYFGPGTRLTVT.

The table lists this clone with a count of one. This chain links TRBV28 with TRBJ2-3, with TRBD2 matching over 7 bases. Looked up from germline, CDR1 is MDHEN and CDR2 is SYDVKM. CDR3 size: 15 residues. With V trimmed by 0 bases and J by 2 bases, 2 bases remained unmatched. CDR3 in amino acids: CASSLWSGTTDTQYF. In nucleotides, the CDR3 is TGTGCCAGCAGTTTATGGAGCGGGACCACAGATACGCAGTATTTT.

This chain joins TRBV7-2 and TRBJ2-7; 10 nucleotides match TRBD2. From germline, CDR1 is SGHTA and CDR2 FQGNSA. V lost 4 bases, J lost 5 bases, and 5 bases stayed unmatched. The CDR3 runs to 14 residues. DNA of the CDR3: TGTGCCAGCAGCTCTAGCGGGAGAAGACACGAGCAGTACTTC. Translation gives CASSSSGRRHEQYF.

This clone appeared a single time. One junction end disagrees with the germline gene, perhaps due to a read error. The rearrangement joins TRBV6-5 to TRBJ2-7, with unresolved D. The CDR3 is 11 residues long. Germline V gene data show CDR1 as MNHEY and CDR2 as SVGAGI. The CDR3: CASSWSPTHFF. The CDR3, as DNA: TGTGCCAGCAGTTGGTCCCCCACCCATTTCTTC.

This clone was seen only a few times. CDR3 sequence reads: CASSLEWPTDGYEQYF. As DNA, the CDR3 is TGTGCCAGCAGCTTAGAGTGGCCTACGGACGGCTACGAGCAGTACTTC. The chain couples TRBV7-9 to TRBJ2-7, with no clear D. CDR3 length equals 16 residues. V was clipped by 1 base and J by 3 bases, with 16 bases between them. Per germline, CDR1 SEHNR and CDR2 FQNEAQ (reference sequence). The variable domain in full, completed from reference TRBV7-9 and TRBJ2-7, reads DTGVSQNPRHKITKRGQNVTFRCDPISEHNRLYWYRQTLGQGPEFLTYFQNEAQLEKSRLLSDRFSAERPKGSFSTLEIQRTEQGDSAMYLCASSLEWPTDGYEQYFGPGTRLTVT.

The chain's CDR3 is CASSPLASSYNEQFF. The CDR3 DNA reads as TGTGCCAGCAGCCCCTTGGCAAGCTCCTACAATGAGCAGTTCTTC. V gene TRBV7-9 combines with J gene TRBJ2-1; D gene unclear. Trimming stripped 5 bases from V and 0 bases from J, with 11 bases between. From germline, CDR1 is SEHNR and CDR2 FQNEAQ (reference sequence). The CDR3 contains 15 residues.

The chain links TRBV10-1 to TRBJ2-2; TRBD1 agrees at 12 bases. The V and J ends lost 1 base and 1 base, in that order; junction bases with no gene match: 4. This CDR3 comprises 18 residues. From germline, CDR1 is WNHNN and CDR2 SYGVQD (reference sequence). In nucleotides, the CDR3 is TGCGCCAGCAGTGAGTGGGGGACAGGGGGCGGGAACACCGGGGAGCTGTTTTTT. This gives the protein CASSEWGTGGGNTGELFF.

V is TRBV6-5 and J is TRBJ2-5, with D possibly called TRBD1 or TRBD2 (6 bases each). CDR3 length equals 14 residues. Trimming pared 6 bases from V and 3 bases from J, leaving 14 bases between. CDR1 MNHEY and CDR2 SVGAGI come from the germline V gene. This chain's CDR3 is CASSHMEGEETQYF. For the CDR3, the DNA is TGTGCCAGCAGCCACATGGAGGGGGAAGAGACCCAGTACTTC.

The chain is built from TRBV7-8 and TRBJ2-4; D not certain. The CDR3 is 14 amino acids. Germline loops: CDR1 SGHVS, CDR2 FQNEAQ. V was trimmed by 1 base and J by 1 base, leaving 5 bases between them. The CDR3: CASSLGPAKNIQYF. CDR3 nucleotides: TGTGCCAGCAGCTTAGGTCCCGCCAAAAACATTCAGTACTTC.

The chain is built from TRBV11-2 and TRBJ1-1; TRBD1 is a possible D gene (5 bases). Germline CDR1 and CDR2: SGHAT and FQNNGV. CDR3 length: 16 residues. Trimming cost V 0 bases and J 6 bases, with 17 bases left between them. The CDR3 bases are TGTGCCAGCAGCTTAGATTTATGGGAGGGGACGGCTGAAGCTTTCTTT. As protein: CASSLDLWEGTAEAFF.

The gene calls are TRBV27 and TRBJ1-1, with D unresolved. Per the germline V gene, CDR1 is MNHEY and CDR2 is SMNVEV (reference sequence). The V end lost 7 bases, the J end lost 1 base, and 10 bases lay between the germline ends. There are 13 residues in the CDR3. The CDR3 DNA reads TGTGCCAGCACACAAGGAGGGAACACTGAAGCTTTCTTT. This translates into CASTQGGNTEAFF.

J is TRBJ1-2 and V is TRBV7-9; no firm D call. V lost 5 bases and J 3 bases, leaving 10 bases between the germline ends. The CDR3 runs to 13 residues. Looked up from germline, CDR1 is SEHNR and CDR2 is FQNEAQ (reference sequence). CDR3 loop: CASSHGVDYGYTF. Written as DNA, the CDR3 is TGTGCCAGCAGCCACGGTGTTGACTATGGCTACACCTTC.

The J gene is TRBJ2-7, the V gene TRBV28; 8 bases are a match to TRBD1. This CDR3 has 13 amino acids. Germline V gene lookup returns CDR1 MDHEN and CDR2 SYDVKM. V was clipped by 2 bases and J by 3 bases; unmatched bases: 0. The chain's CDR3 is CASSLGQGYEQYF. The CDR3 DNA reads TGTGCCAGCAGTTTAGGACAGGGCTACGAGCAGTACTTC.